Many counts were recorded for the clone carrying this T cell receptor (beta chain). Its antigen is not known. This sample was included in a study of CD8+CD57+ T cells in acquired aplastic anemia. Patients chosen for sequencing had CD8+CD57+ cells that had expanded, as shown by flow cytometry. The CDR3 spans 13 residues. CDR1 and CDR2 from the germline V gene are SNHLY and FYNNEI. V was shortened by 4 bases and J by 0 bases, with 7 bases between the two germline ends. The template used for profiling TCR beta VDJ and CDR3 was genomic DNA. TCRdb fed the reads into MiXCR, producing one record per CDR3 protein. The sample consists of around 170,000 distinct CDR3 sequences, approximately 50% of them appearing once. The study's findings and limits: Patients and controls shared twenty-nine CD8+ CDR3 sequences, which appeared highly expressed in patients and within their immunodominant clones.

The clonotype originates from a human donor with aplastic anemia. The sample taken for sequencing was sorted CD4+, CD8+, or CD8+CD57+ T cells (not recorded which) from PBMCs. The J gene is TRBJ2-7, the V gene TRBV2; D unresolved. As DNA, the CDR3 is TGTGCCAGCAGTGTAATCCTCTCCTACGAGCAGTACTTC. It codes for CASSVILSYEQYF.